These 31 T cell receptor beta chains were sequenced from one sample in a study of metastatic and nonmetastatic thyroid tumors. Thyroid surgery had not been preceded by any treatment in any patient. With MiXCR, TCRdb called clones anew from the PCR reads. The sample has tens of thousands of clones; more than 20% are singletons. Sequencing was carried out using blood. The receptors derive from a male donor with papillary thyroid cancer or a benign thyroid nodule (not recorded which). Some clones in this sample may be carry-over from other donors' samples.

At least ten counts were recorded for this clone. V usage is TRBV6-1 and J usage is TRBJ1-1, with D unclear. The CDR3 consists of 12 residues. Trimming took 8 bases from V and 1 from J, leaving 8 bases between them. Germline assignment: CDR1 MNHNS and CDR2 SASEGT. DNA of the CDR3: TGTGCCAGCGATCAGCGGAACACTGAAGCTTTCTTT. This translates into CASDQRNTEAFF.

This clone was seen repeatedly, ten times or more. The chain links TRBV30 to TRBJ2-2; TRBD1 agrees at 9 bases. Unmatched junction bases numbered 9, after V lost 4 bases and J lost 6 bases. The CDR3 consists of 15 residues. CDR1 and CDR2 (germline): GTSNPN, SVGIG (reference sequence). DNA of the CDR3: TGTGCCTGGACCCGGGACAGGGTTACCGCCGGGGAGCTGTTTTTT. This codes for CAWTRDRVTAGELFF.

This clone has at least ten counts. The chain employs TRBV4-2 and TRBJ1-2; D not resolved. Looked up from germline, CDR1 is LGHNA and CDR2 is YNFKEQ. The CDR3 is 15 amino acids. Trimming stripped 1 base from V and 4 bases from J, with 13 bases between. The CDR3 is CASSQAAAPVYGYTF. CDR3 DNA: TGTGCCAGCAGCCAAGCGGCGGCACCCGTCTATGGCTACACCTTC.

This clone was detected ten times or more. The CDR3 reads CASSSRTGGDSPLHF. As DNA, the CDR3 is TGTGCCAGCAGCTCCCGGACAGGGGGCGACTCACCCCTCCACTTT. The gene calls are TRBV7-2 and TRBJ1-6; TRBD1 aligns across 11 bases. Germline CDR1 is SGHTA and CDR2 is FQGNSA. After removal of 4 bases from V and 10 bases from J, the junction contained 6 bases not matched to a gene. This CDR3 has 15 residues.

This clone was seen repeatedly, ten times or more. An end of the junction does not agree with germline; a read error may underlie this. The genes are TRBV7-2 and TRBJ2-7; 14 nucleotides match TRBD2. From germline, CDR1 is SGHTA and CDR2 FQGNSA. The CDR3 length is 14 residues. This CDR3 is CASSPGTSGSWEVF. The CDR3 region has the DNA TGTGCCAGCAGCCCCGGGACTAGCGGGAGCTGGGAAGTCTTC.

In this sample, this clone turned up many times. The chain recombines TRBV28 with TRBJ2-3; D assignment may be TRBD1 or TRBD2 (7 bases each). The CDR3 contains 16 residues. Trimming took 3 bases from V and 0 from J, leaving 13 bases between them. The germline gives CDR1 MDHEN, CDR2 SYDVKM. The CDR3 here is CASSLGGGLSTDTQYF. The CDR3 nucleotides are TGTGCCAGCAGTTTGGGAGGGGGCTTAAGCACAGATACGCAGTATTTT.

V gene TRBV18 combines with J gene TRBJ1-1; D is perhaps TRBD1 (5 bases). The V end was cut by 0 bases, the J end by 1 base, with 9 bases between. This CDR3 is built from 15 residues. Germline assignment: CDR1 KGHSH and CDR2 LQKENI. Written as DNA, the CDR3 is TGTGCCAGCTCACCACCGATGACAGCGAACACTGAAGCTTTCTTT. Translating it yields CASSPPMTANTEAFF.

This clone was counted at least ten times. The CDR3 region has the DNA TGTGCCAGCAGCACCGAAGGGACAGGGGGATTAGAGACCCAGTACTTC. Its translation: CASSTEGTGGLETQYF. V and J are TRBV7-2 and TRBJ2-5; 11 bases fit TRBD1. The CDR3 is made up of 16 amino acids. CDR1 and CDR2 from the germline V gene are SGHTA and FQGNSA. Losses at the gene ends were 5 bases for V and 4 bases for J; bases not matched to a gene: 9. The full variable domain, its missing parts supplied by reference TRBV7-2 and TRBJ2-5, is GAGVSQSPSNKVTEKGKDVELRCDPISGHTALYWYRQSLGQGLEFLIYFQGNSAPDKSGLPSDRFSAERTGGSVSTLTIQRTQQEDSAVYLCASSTEGTGGLETQYFGPGTRLLVL.

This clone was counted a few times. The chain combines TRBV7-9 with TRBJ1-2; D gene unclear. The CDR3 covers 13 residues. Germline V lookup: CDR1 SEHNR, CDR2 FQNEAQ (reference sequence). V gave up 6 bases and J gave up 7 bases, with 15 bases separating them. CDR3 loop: CASSHPDPTGYTF. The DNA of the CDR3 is TGTGCCAGCAGTCATCCGGACCCTACTGGCTACACCTTC. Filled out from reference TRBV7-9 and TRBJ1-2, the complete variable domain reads DTGVSQNPRHKITKRGQNVTFRCDPISEHNRLYWYRQTLGQGPEFLTYFQNEAQLEKSRLLSDRFSAERPKGSFSTLEIQRTEQGDSAMYLCASSHPDPTGYTFGSGTRLTVV.

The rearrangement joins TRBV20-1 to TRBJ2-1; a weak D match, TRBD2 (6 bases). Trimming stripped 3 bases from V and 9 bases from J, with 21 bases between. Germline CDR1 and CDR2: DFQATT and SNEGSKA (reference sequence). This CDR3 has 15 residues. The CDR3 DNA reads TGCAGTGCTAGTGAACGGGCCGGGAGTTCGCGTGAGCAGTTCTTC. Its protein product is CSASERAGSSREQFF.

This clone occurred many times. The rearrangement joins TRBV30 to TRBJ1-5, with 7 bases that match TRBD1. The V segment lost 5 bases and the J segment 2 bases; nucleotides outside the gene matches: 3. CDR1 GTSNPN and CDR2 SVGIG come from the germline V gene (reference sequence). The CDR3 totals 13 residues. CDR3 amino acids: CAWQGTGNQPQHF. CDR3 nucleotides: TGTGCCTGGCAAGGGACAGGCAATCAGCCCCAGCATTTT.

CDR3 coding DNA: TGTGCCAGCAGCTATGGGACAGGTCAGCCCCAGCATTTT. Its protein is CASSYGTGQPQHF. J is TRBJ1-5 and V is TRBV5-6, with TRBD1 matching over 8 bases. Germline V lookup: CDR1 SGHDT, CDR2 YYEEEE. The CDR3 is 13 amino acids. V gave up 3 bases and J gave up 6 bases; unmatched junction bases: 2.

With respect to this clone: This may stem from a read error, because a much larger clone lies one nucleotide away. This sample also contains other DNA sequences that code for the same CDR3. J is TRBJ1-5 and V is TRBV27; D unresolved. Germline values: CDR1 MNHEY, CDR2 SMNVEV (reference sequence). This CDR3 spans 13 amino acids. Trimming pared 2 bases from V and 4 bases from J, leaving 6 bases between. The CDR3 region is CASSLNYNQPQHF. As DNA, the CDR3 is TGTGCCAGCAGTTTAAACTATAATCAGCCCCAGCATTTT.

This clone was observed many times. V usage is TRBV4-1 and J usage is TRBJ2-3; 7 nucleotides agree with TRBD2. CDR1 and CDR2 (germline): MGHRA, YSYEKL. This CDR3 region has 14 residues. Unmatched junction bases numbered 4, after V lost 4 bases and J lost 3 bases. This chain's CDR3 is CASSPSGVTDTQYF. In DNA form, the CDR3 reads TGCGCCAGCAGCCCCAGCGGGGTAACAGATACGCAGTATTTT.

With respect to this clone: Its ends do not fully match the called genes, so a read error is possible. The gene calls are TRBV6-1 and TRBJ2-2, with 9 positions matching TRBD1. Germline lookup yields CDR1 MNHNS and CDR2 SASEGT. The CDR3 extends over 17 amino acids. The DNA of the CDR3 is TGTGCCATCAGTATAATTCCGGGACAGGGCTACACCGGGGAGCTGTTTTTT. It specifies CAISIIPGQGYTGELFF.

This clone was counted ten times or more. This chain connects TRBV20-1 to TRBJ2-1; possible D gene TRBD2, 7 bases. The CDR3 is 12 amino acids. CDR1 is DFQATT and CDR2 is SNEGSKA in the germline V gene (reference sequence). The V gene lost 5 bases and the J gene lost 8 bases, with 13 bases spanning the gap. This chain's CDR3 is CSARGGPHEQFF. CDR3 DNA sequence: TGCAGTGCTCGCGGGGGCCCCCATGAGCAGTTCTTC.

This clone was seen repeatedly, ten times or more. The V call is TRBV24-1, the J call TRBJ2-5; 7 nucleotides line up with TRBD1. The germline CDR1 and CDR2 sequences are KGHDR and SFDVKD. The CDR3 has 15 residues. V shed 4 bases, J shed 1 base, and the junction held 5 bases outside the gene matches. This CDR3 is CATSESRDSQETQYF. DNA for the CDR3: TGTGCCACCAGTGAATCCCGGGACAGCCAAGAGACCCAGTACTTC.

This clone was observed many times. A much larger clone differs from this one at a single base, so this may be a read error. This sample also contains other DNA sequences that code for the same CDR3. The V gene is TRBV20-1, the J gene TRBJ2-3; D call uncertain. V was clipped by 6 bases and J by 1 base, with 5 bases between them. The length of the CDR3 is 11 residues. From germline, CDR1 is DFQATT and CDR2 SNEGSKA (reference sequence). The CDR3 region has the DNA TGCAGTGCCCCCCGCACAGATACGCAGTATTTT. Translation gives CSAPRTDTQYF.

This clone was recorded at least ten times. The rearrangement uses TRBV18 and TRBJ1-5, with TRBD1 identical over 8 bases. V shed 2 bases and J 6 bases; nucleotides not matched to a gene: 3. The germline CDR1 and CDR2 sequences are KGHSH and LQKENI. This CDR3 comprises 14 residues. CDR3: CASSPGQGGQPQHF. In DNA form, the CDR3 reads TGTGCCAGCTCACCAGGACAGGGCGGTCAGCCCCAGCATTTT.

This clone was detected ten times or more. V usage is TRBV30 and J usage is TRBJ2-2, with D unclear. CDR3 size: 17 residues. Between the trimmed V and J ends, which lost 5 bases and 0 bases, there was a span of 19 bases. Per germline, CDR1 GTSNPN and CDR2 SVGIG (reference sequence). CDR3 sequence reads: CAWAVGHTATNTGELFF. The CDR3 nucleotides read TGTGCCTGGGCCGTCGGGCATACAGCGACGAACACCGGGGAGCTGTTTTTT.

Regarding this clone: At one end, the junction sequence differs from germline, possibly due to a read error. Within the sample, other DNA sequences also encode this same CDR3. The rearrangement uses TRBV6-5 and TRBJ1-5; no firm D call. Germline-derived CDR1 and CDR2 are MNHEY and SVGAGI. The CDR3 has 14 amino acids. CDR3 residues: CASSYSLSNQPQHF. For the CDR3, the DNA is TGTGCCAGCAGTTACTCCCTAAGCAATCAGCCCCAGCACTTT.

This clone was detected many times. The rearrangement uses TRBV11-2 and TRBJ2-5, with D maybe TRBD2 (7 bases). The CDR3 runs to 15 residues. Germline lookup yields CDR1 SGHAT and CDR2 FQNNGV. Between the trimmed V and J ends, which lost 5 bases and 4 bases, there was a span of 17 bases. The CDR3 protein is CASSPDGGGRETQYF. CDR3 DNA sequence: TGTGCCAGCAGCCCCGATGGGGGGGGCCGAGAGACCCAGTACTTC.

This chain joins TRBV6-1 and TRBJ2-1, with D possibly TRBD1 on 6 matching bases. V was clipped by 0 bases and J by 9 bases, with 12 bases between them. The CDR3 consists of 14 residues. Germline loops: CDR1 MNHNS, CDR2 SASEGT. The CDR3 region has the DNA TGTGCCAGCAGTGAAGCGAAGGGGGTCAGTGAGCAGTTCTTC. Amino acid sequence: CASSEAKGVSEQFF.

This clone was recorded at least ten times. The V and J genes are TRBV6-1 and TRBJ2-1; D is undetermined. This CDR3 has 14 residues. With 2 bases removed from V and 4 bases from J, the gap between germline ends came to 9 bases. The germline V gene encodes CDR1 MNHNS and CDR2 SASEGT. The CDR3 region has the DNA TGTGCCAGCAGTGAATGGTTCAAATACAATGAGCAGTTCTTC. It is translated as CASSEWFKYNEQFF.

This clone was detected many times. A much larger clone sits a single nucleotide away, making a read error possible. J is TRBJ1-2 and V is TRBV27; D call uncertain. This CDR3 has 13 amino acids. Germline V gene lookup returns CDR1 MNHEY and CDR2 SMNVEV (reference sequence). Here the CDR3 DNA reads TGTGCCAGCAGTTTAAAGGGTGTCTATGGCAACACCTTC. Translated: CASSLKGVYGNTF.

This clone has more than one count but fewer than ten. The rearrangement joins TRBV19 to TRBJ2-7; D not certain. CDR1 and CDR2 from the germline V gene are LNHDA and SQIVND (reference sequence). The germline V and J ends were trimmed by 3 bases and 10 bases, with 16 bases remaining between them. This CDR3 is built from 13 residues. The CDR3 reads CASSIPGVYYQYF. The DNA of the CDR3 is TGTGCCAGTAGTATCCCAGGAGTCTACTATCAGTACTTC.

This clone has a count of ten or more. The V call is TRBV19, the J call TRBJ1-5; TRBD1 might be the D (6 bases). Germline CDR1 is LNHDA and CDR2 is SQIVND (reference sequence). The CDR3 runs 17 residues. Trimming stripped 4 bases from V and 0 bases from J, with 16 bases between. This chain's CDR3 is CASSKRTGQNSNQPQHF. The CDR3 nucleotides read TGTGCCAGTAGTAAGCGGACTGGACAGAATAGCAATCAGCCCCAGCATTTT. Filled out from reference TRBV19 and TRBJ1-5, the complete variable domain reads DGGITQSPKYLFRKEGQNVTLSCEQNLNHDAMYWYRQDPGQGLRLIYYSQIVNDFQKGDIAEGYSVSREKKESFPLTVTSAQKNPTAFYLCASSKRTGQNSNQPQHFGDGTRLSIL.

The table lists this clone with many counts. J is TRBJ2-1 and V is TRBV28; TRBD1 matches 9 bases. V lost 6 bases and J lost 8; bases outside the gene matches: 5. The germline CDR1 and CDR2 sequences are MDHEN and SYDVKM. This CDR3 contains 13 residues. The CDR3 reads CASRPTGGDEQFF. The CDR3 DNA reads TGTGCCAGCAGACCGACAGGGGGGGATGAGCAGTTCTTC.

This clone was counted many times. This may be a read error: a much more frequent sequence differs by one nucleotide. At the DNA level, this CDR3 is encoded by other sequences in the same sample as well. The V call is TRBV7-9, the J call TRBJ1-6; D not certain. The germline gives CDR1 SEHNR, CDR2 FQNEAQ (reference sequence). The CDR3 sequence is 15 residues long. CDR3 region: CASSSLTDYNSPLHF. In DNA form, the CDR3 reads TGTGCCAGCAGCTCTTTAACAGATTATAACTCACCCCTCCACTTT.

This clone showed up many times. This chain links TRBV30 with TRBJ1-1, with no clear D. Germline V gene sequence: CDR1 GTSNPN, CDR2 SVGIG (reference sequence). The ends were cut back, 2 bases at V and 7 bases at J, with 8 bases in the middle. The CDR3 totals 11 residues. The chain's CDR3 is CAWSWTNEAFF. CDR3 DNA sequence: TGTGCCTGGAGTTGGACGAATGAAGCTTTCTTT.

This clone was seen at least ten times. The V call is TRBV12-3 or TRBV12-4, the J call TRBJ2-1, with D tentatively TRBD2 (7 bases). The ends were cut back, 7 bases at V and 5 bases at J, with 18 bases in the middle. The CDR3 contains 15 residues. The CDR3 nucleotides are TGTGCCAGCACCTCAGGGAGCGGGACAAACAATGAGCAGTTCTTC. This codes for CASTSGSGTNNEQFF.